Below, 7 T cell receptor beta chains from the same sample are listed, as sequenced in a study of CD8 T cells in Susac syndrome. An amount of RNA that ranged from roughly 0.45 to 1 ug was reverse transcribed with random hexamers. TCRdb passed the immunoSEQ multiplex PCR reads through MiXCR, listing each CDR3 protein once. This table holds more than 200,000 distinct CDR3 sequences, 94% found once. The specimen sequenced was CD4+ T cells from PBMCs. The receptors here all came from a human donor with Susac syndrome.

For the CDR3, the DNA is TGTGCCTGGAGTGTTACAGACAATGAGCAGTTCTTC. Its translation: CAWSVTDNEQFF. This chain links TRBV30 with TRBJ2-1; D uncertain. The germline V gene has CDR1 GTSNPN and CDR2 SVGIG (reference sequence). With 0 bases removed from V and 5 bases from J, the gap between germline ends came to 5 bases. This CDR3 contains 12 residues.

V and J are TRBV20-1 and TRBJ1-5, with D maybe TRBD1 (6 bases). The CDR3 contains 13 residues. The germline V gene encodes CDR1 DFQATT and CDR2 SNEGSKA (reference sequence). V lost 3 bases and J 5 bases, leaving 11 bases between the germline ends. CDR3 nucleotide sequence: TGCAGTGCTAGTACAGGGTGGCATCAGCCCCAGCATTTT. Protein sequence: CSASTGWHQPQHF.

In nucleotides, the CDR3 is TGTGCCAGCAGCCAAGGGGCAGGGGCGGATCAGCCCCAGCATTTT. Amino acid sequence: CASSQGAGADQPQHF. The genes are TRBV4-2 and TRBJ1-5, with D perhaps TRBD1 (6 bases). V dropped 1 base and J dropped 5 bases, with 12 bases sitting between them. Per the germline V gene, CDR1 is LGHNA and CDR2 is YNFKEQ. This CDR3 has 15 residues.

CDR3 sequence reads: CASTFSSNEKLFF. CDR3 DNA sequence: TGTGCCAGCACCTTCTCATCTAATGAAAAACTGTTTTTT. The chain joins TRBV27 to TRBJ1-4; no clear D gene. V lost 7 bases to trimming and J lost 3 bases, with 9 bases between them. The germline gives CDR1 MNHEY, CDR2 SMNVEV (reference sequence). The length of the CDR3 is 13 residues. Filled out from reference TRBV27 and TRBJ1-4, the complete variable domain reads EAQVTQNPRYLITVTGKKLTVTCSQNMNHEYMSWYRQDPGLGLRQIYYSMNVEVTDKGDVPEGYKVSRKEKRNFPLILESPSPNQTSLYFCASTFSSNEKLFFGSGTQLSVL.

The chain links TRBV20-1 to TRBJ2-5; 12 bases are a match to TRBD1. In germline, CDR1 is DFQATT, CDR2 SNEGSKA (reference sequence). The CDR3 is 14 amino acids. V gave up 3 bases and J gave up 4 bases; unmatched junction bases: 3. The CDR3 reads CSARGQGARETQYF. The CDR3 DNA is TGCAGTGCTAGGGGACAGGGGGCACGAGAGACCCAGTACTTC.

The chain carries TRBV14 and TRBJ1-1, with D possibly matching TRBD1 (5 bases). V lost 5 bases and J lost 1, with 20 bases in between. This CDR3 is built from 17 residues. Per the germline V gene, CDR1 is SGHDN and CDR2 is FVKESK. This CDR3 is CASSTTGTLAWNTEAFF. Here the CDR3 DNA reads TGTGCCAGCAGCACGACCGGGACCTTGGCCTGGAACACTGAAGCTTTCTTT.

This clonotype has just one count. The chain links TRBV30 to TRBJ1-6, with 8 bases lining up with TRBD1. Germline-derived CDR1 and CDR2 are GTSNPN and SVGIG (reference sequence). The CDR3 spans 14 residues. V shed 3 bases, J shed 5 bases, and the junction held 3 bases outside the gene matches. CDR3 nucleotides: TGTGCCTGGAGACCACAGGGGGATAATTCACCCCTCCACTTT. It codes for CAWRPQGDNSPLHF.